The clone carrying this T cell receptor beta chain was counted a few times. The data derive from a study of control samples from healthy donors and cancer patients. Germline V gives CDR1 LNHNV, CDR2 YYDKDF (reference sequence). V was shortened by 2 bases and J by 7 bases, with 11 bases between the two germline ends. The CDR3 is 13 amino acids. Sequencing used immunoSEQ multiplex PCR; TCRdb keeps in-frame clones, though not all of them. The data hold 55,000 to 85,000 clones, with 80% to 90% observed a single time. The sample taken for sequencing was PBMCs. The TCR sequence derives from a woman in her fifties or sixties with head and neck cancer. J is TRBJ1-2 and V is TRBV15, with D possibly matching TRBD1 (5 bases). The CDR3 nucleotides are TGTGCCACCAGCAGAAACCGGGACGGTGGCTACACCTTC. It yields the protein CATSRNRDGGYTF.